The 9 T cell receptor beta chains below were found in one sample sequenced in a study of T-cell memory formation after mild COVID-19. TCRdb re-derived calls from the 5' RACE reads in MiXCR, one entry per CDR3 protein. Among approximately 480,000 distinct CDR3 sequences listed, around a sixth were seen once. Sequenced material: PBMCs or a T cell subset sorted from them (not recorded which). These receptors were taken from an adult woman who had mild COVID-19 (a few samples of this study predate the infection). Cell type and time point are not known.

This chain joins TRBV3-1 and TRBJ1-1, with TRBD1 matching over 8 bases. From germline, CDR1 is LGHDT and CDR2 YNNKEL (reference sequence). The V and J ends lost 4 bases and 8 bases, in that order; junction bases with no gene match: 6. This CDR3 contains 13 residues. The CDR3 protein is CASSPTGVGEAFF. CDR3 DNA sequence: TGTGCCAGCAGCCCGACAGGGGTCGGAGAAGCTTTCTTT.

The chain recombines TRBV18 with TRBJ1-3; no definite D call. The V and J ends lost 0 bases and 0 bases respectively, with 6 bases between them. CDR3 size: 15 residues. The germline V gene has CDR1 KGHSH and CDR2 LQKENI. In nucleotides, the CDR3 is TGTGCCAGCTCACCACCAAGTTCCTCTGGAAACACCATATATTTT. It codes for CASSPPSSSGNTIYF.

The genes are TRBV6-5 and TRBJ1-1; 7 bases are shared with TRBD1. V lost 7 bases and J lost 1; bases outside the gene matches: 6. The CDR3 sequence is 14 residues long. In germline, CDR1 is MNHEY, CDR2 SVGAGI. DNA for the CDR3: TGTGCCAGCAAGGTAGACAGGGCGAACACTGAAGCTTTCTTT. Amino acid sequence: CASKVDRANTEAFF.

This clonotype came up a few times. The V gene is TRBV20-1, the J gene TRBJ1-5; the match to TRBD1 covers 8 bases. Trimming cost V 6 bases and J 1 base; bases outside gene matches: 2. This CDR3 has 13 amino acids. Germline V gene sequence: CDR1 DFQATT, CDR2 SNEGSKA (reference sequence). The CDR3: CSAQGASNQPQHF. CDR3 in DNA: TGCAGTGCCCAGGGGGCAAGCAATCAGCCCCAGCATTTT.

The chain links TRBV5-1 to TRBJ2-7; D gene ambiguous. The CDR3 is 19 amino acids. The germline V gene encodes CDR1 SGHRS and CDR2 YFSETQ. Trimming left V 0 bases short and J 2 bases short, with 24 bases between. Here the CDR3 reads CASSLAWARPASKTYEQYF. CDR3 nucleotides: TGCGCCAGCAGCTTGGCCTGGGCCAGGCCAGCGAGTAAAACCTACGAGCAGTACTTC.

This clonotype was counted a few times. The chain joins TRBV5-1 to TRBJ1-1; D may be TRBD1 (5 bases). Trimming shortened V by 3 bases and J by 3 bases, and 9 bases separated the two germline ends. The CDR3 sequence is 13 residues long. The germline CDR1 and CDR2 sequences are SGHRS and YFSETQ. CDR3 in amino acids: CASSSGEDTEAFF. In DNA, the CDR3 is TGCGCCAGCAGCTCGGGGGAGGACACTGAAGCTTTCTTT.

The rearrangement uses TRBV20-1 and TRBJ1-2; TRBD1 matches 9 bases. The trim removed 2 bases at V and 8 bases at J, leaving 6 bases unmatched. The germline V gene encodes CDR1 DFQATT and CDR2 SNEGSKA (reference sequence). The CDR3 consists of 13 residues. The CDR3 nucleotides read TGCAGTGCTAGAACACAGGGGGCGGGAGGCTACACCTTC. It specifies CSARTQGAGGYTF.

The chain uses TRBV10-3 and TRBJ2-2, with TRBD1 as a possible D gene (6 bases). From germline, CDR1 is ENHRY and CDR2 SYGVKD. Trimming pared 3 bases from V and 2 bases from J, leaving 7 bases between. The CDR3 spans 14 residues. DNA of the CDR3: TGTGCCATCAGTGACAGGGGTAACACCGGGGAGCTGTTTTTT. Translation gives CAISDRGNTGELFF.

This rearrangement joins TRBV4-1 to TRBJ2-3; the D gene is possibly TRBD1 (5 bases). The germline gives CDR1 MGHRA, CDR2 YSYEKL. With 3 bases removed from V and 5 bases from J, the gap between germline ends came to 12 bases. The CDR3 has 14 amino acids. The CDR3 here is CASSHGRGGDTQYF. Here the CDR3 DNA reads TGCGCCAGCAGCCATGGAAGGGGTGGAGATACGCAGTATTTT.